This is a list of T cell receptor beta chains from one sample in a study of OX40 agonist ivuxolimab in advanced cancers. Assay: immunoSEQ multiplex PCR; the TCRdb copy retains only in-frame clones and omits some. The table records tens of thousands of clones, about 89% of them present only once. The sample was CD4+ or CD8+ T cells sorted from blood, taken in a trial of the OX40 agonist ivuxolimab. These receptors all come from an adult with an advanced solid tumor such as melanoma, head and neck, liver or kidney cancer. Both conserved end residues are part of each CDR3. D genes are given only for firm matches. The size entry is marked missing in some rows and otherwise reads once, few, many or a size class.

TRBJ2-3,NA,NA,18,TRBV13,TGTGCCAGCAGAAAGCTTACTCAGACGGACACCTTCACAGATACGCAGTATTTT,CASRKLTQTDTFTDTQYF
TRBJ2-5,TRBD1,NA,14,TRBV5-1,TGCGCCAGCAGCTTGTACAGGGGACAAGAGACCCAGTACTTC,CASSLYRGQETQYF
TRBJ1-1,NA,NA,14,TRBV7-2,TGTGCCAGCAGCTTAGGAGTCGGAAGGACTGAAGCTTTCTTT,CASSLGVGRTEAFF
TRBJ2-1,NA,NA,17,TRBV7-2,TGTGCCAGCAGCTTAGCAAGCACTGACGGCGTCTACAATGAGCAGTTCTTC,CASSLASTDGVYNEQFF
TRBJ1-1,NA,NA,15,TRBV5-1,TGCGCCAGCAGCTTGGCAGCAGGGGTGAGCACTGAAGCTTTCTTT,CASSLAAGVSTEAFF
TRBJ2-4,TRBD2,once,16,TRBV9,TGTGCCAGCAGCGTAGCTCCTAGCGGGGGGAAAAACATTCAGTACTTC,CASSVAPSGGKNIQYF
TRBJ1-2,NA,NA,14,TRBV28,TGTGCCAGCAGTTTATCGGGGGTAGTCTATGGCTACACCTTC,CASSLSGVVYGYTF
TRBJ1-2,TRBD1,NA,15,TRBV2,TGTGCCAGCACGGGACAGGGATCGCAAAACTATGGCTACACCTTC,CASTGQGSQNYGYTF
TRBJ1-2,NA,few,13,TRBV6-1,TGTGCCAGCAGTGGGGGGATGAACTATGGCTACACCTTC,CASSGGMNYGYTF
TRBJ1-5,TRBD1,NA,14,TRBV6-1,TGTGCCAGCAGGGACAGGGCCCCTGATCAGCCCCAGCATTTT,CASRDRAPDQPQHF
TRBJ2-7,NA,NA,20,TRBV27,TGTGCCAGCAGTTCCCCCGGGGGGACAAGGTTCCGCCAGAACTCCTACGAGCAGTACTTC,CASSSPGGTRFRQNSYEQYF
TRBJ2-7,NA,NA,12,TRBV6-5,TGTGCCAGCAGCGCAGGGATGGGCGAGCAGTACTTC,CASSAGMGEQYF
TRBJ2-1,TRBD2,once,16,TRBV11-2,TGTGCCAGCCGTATGCTAGCGGGGGGCTCCTACAATGAGCAGTTCTTC,CASRMLAGGSYNEQFF
TRBJ1-1,NA,NA,14,TRBV14,TGTGCCAGCAGCCAGGACCTACGAAGCACTGAAGCTTTCTTT,CASSQDLRSTEAFF
TRBJ1-1,NA,once,13,TRBV28,TGTGCCAGCGTGTCTCAGGGGAACACTGAAGCTTTCTTT,CASVSQGNTEAFF
TRBJ2-5,NA,NA,14,TRBV11-2,TGTGCCAGCAGCCACACCCGGGGATGGGGGACCCAGTACTTC,CASSHTRGWGTQYF
TRBJ1-2,NA,NA,15,TRBV5-1,TGCGCCAGCAGCTTGGACGGGGGGCTGAACTATGGCTACACCTTC,CASSLDGGLNYGYTF
TRBJ2-6,NA,NA,15,TRBV28,TGTGCCAGCAGTTTTGTAGGCTCTGGGGCCAACGTCCTGACTTTC,CASSFVGSGANVLTF
TRBJ2-1,NA,NA,13,TRBV2,TGTGCCAGCATCAGGGACCGGGGCAATGAGCAGTTCTTC,CASIRDRGNEQFF
TRBJ1-1,NA,NA,15,TRBV6-5,TGTGCCAGCAGTTACTCCCAGGGAGTGAACACTGAAGCTTTCTTT,CASSYSQGVNTEAFF
TRBJ2-7,NA,NA,13,TRBV30,TGTGCCTGGAGTAGGGGTGCGGGATGGGAGCAGTACTTC,CAWSRGAGWEQYF
TRBJ2-3,TRBD2,few,14,TRBV10-1,TGCGCCAGCAGCGGCGGGAGGGCCCAAGATACGCAGTATTTT,CASSGGRAQDTQYF
TRBJ1-1,TRBD1,NA,16,TRBV5-1,TGCGCCAGCAGCTGGAGACAGGGGTTGTCGAACACTGAAGCTTTCTTT,CASSWRQGLSNTEAFF
TRBJ2-2,NA,once,14,TRBV19,TGTGCCAGTAGTAATCCGTTCCCGCCCGGGGAGCTGTTTTTT,CASSNPFPPGELFF
TRBJ1-2,NA,once,12,TRBV28,TGTGCCAGCAGTTTGAGAGGGTATGGCTACACCTTC,CASSLRGYGYTF
TRBJ1-4,TRBD1,NA,14,TRBV6-5,TGTGCCAGCAGTTACTCTCCAGGGGGAGAAAAACTGTTTTTT,CASSYSPGGEKLFF
TRBJ2-3,NA,NA,13,TRBV27,TGTGCCAGCAGCCCCGTGAACACAGATACGCAGTATTTT,CASSPVNTDTQYF
TRBJ1-3,NA,NA,14,TRBV16,TGTGCCAGCAGCAAAACCCGTACCGGAAACACCATATATTTT,CASSKTRTGNTIYF
TRBJ1-2,TRBD1,NA,16,TRBV25-1,TGTGCCAGCAGTAGGGGACAGGGGGCGCTTGACTATGGCTACACCTTC,CASSRGQGALDYGYTF
TRBJ2-5,NA,NA,15,TRBV25-1,TGTGCCAGCAGCCAGACGGGCCCTGCGAGGGAGACCCAGTACTTC,CASSQTGPARETQYF
TRBJ2-2,TRBD1,NA,14,TRBV19,TGTGCCAGTAGGCGACAGGGGAGCACCGGGGAGCTGTTTTTT,CASRRQGSTGELFF
TRBJ1-2,TRBD1,NA,18,TRBV30,TGTGCCTTACCTCGTACGGGGACAGGCTTCACGCGGCGTGTTGGCTACACCTTC,CALPRTGTGFTRRVGYTF
TRBJ2-1,NA,NA,14,TRBV5-1,TGCGCCAGCAGCCTCTCGAGCGGGTACAATGAGCAGTTCTTC,CASSLSSGYNEQFF
TRBJ1-6,NA,NA,16,TRBV5-1,TGCGCCAGCAGCTTGGGTAGGGCGGCAGTTAAATCACCCCTCCACTTT,CASSLGRAAVKSPLHF
TRBJ2-1,NA,NA,12,TRBV2,TGTGCCAGCAGAGGGGACAGCGGGGAGCAGTTCTTC,CASRGDSGEQFF
TRBJ2-2,NA,few,16,TRBV7-2,TGTGCCAGCAGCTTTCTCGGGACGGCGAACACCGGGGAGCTGTTTTTT,CASSFLGTANTGELFF
TRBJ1-3,TRBD1,NA,13,TRBV28,TGTGCCAGCAGGGACAGGGGGCCAGACACCATATATTTT,CASRDRGPDTIYF
TRBJ2-7,TRBD2,NA,16,TRBV4-2,TGTGCCAGCAGCTCCACGACTAGCGGGGAATCCTACGAGCAGTACTTC,CASSSTTSGESYEQYF
TRBJ2-7,NA,NA,14,TRBV30,TGTGCCTGGAGTGCGGGTGCGGGGTCCTACGAGCAGTACTTC,CAWSAGAGSYEQYF
TRBJ2-2,NA,NA,13,TRBV29-1,TGCAGCGTTGGGGACCTTGAGACCGGGGAGCTGTTTTTT,CSVGDLETGELFF
TRBJ1-2,NA,NA,14,TRBV4-2,TGTGCCAGCAGCTTGGGCGGCATCAACTATGGCTACACCTTC,CASSLGGINYGYTF
TRBJ2-7,NA,NA,13,TRBV5-1,TGCGCCAGCAGCTTGGTTGTCTCCTACGAGCAGTACTTC,CASSLVVSYEQYF
TRBJ1-1,NA,NA,16,TRBV28,TGTGCCAGCAGAACGGGACACCCCCCGGGGGACACTGAAGCTTTCTTT,CASRTGHPPGDTEAFF
TRBJ2-7,TRBD1,few,15,TRBV9,TGTGCCAGCAGCGTAGCCGACAGGGGGATCTCGGAGCAGTACTTC,CASSVADRGISEQYF
TRBJ1-4,NA,NA,13,TRBV19,TGTGCCAGTAGCAACTTAGTTAGTGAAAAACTGTTTTTT,CASSNLVSEKLFF
TRBJ2-3,TRBD1,NA,15,TRBV11-2,TGTGCCAGCAGCTTATCGACAGGGACGACAGATACGCAGTATTTT,CASSLSTGTTDTQYF
TRBJ2-7,TRBD2,NA,14,TRBV11-3,TGTGCCAGCAGTTCTAGCGGGAGGACCTACGAGCAGTACTTC,CASSSSGRTYEQYF
TRBJ1-1,NA,once,17,TRBV5-1,TGCGCCAGCAGCTTGGTCCCATTGGGGCAAGGGAGCGCTGAAGCCTTCTTT,CASSLVPLGQGSAEAFF
TRBJ1-3,NA,NA,12,TRBV7-6,TGTGCCAGCAGCTTCCCCGGAAACACCATATATTTT,CASSFPGNTIYF
TRBJ1-4,NA,NA,15,TRBV18,TGTGCCAGCTCACCACGGTCGGCAGCTCTCGAAAAACTGTTTTTT,CASSPRSAALEKLFF
TRBJ2-6,NA,NA,16,TRBV7-2,TGTGCCAGCAGCTTAGTTTCAGGGGCTGGGGCCAACGTCCTGACTTTC,CASSLVSGAGANVLTF
TRBJ1-2,NA,once,19,TRBV4-1,TGCGCCAGCAGCCAAGCGGGACGGAAGGGGGGCGCGTCCAACTATGGCTACACCTTC,CASSQAGRKGGASNYGYTF
TRBJ1-2,TRBD1,NA,15,TRBV28,TGTGCCAGCAGTCTAACCGGGACAGGGGGCGATGGCTACACCTTC,CASSLTGTGGDGYTF